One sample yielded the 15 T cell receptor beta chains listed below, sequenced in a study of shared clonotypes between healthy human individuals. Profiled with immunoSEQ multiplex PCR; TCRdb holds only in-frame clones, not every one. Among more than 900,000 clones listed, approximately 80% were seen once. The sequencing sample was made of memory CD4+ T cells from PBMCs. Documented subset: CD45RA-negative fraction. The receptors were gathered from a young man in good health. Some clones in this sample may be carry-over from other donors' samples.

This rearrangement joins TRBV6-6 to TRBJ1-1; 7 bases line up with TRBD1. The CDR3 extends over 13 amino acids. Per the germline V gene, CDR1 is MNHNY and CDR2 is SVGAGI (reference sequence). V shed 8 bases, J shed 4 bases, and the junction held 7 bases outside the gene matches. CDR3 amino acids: CASARQGGTEAFF. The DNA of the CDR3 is TGTGCCAGCGCTAGACAGGGCGGCACTGAAGCTTTCTTT.

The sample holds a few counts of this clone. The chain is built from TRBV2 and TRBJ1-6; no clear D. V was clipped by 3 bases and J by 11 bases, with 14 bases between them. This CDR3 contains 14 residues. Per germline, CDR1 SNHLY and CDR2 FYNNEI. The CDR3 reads CASSDGRDVPPLHF. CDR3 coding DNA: TGTGCCAGCAGTGACGGGCGAGACGTCCCACCCCTCCACTTT.

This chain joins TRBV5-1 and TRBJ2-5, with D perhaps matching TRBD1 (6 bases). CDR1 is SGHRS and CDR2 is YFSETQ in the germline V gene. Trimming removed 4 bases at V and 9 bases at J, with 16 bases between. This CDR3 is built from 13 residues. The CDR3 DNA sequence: TGCGCCAGCAGCGTAACCCTCGGACAGCCCCAGTACTTC. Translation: CASSVTLGQPQYF. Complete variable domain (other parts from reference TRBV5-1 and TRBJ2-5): KAGVTQTPRYLIKTRGQQVTLSCSPISGHRSVSWYQQTPGQGLQFLFEYFSETQRNKGNFPGRFSGRQFSNSRSEMNVSTLELGDSALYLCASSVTLGQPQYFGPGTRLLVL.

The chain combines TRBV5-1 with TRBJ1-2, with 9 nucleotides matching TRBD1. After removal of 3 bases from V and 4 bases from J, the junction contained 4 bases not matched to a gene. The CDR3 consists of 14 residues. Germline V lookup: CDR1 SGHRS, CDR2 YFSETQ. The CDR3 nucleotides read TGCGCCAGCAGCTCGGTGACAGGGGGCTATGGCTACACCTTC. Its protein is CASSSVTGGYGYTF.

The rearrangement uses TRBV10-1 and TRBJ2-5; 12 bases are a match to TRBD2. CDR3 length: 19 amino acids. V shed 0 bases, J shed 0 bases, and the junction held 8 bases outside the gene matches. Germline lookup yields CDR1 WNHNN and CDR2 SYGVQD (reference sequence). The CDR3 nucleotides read TGCGCCAGCAGTGAGTCGAGCGATTCTAGCGGGAGGGACCAAGAGACCCAGTACTTC. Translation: CASSESSDSSGRDQETQYF.

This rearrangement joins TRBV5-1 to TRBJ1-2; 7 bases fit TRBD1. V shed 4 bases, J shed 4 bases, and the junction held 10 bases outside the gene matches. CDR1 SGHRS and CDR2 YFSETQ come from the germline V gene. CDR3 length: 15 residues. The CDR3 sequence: CASSTTGLRSYGYTF. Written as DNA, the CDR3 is TGCGCCAGCAGCACGACAGGGTTGAGGAGCTATGGCTACACCTTC.

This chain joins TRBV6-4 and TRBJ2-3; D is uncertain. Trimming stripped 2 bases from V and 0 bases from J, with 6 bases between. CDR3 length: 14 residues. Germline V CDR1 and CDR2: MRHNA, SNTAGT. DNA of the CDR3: TGTGCCAGCAGTGACGACCCGAGCACAGATACGCAGTATTTT. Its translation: CASSDDPSTDTQYF.

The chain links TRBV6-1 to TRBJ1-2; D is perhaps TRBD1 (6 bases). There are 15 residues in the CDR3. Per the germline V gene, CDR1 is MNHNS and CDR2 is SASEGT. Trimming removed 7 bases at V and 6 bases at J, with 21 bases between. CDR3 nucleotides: TGTGCCAGCATCACACAGGGCCGACCTAGTGATGGCTACACCTTC. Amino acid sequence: CASITQGRPSDGYTF.

The CDR3 DNA reads TGTGCCAGCAGGAATAGCCCAACTAGCGGGAGGCACGAGACCCAGTACTTC. It encodes CASRNSPTSGRHETQYF. V and J are TRBV2 and TRBJ2-5; 12 nucleotides match TRBD2. With V trimmed by 6 bases and J by 5 bases, 13 bases remained unmatched. Germline CDR1 is SNHLY and CDR2 is FYNNEI. This CDR3 is built from 17 residues.

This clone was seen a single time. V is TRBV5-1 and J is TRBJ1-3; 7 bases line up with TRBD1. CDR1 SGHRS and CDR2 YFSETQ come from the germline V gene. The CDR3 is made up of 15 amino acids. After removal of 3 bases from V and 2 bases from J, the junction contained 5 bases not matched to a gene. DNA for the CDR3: TGCGCCAGCAGCTCAATAGGGGGCACTGGAAACACCATATATTTT. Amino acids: CASSSIGGTGNTIYF.

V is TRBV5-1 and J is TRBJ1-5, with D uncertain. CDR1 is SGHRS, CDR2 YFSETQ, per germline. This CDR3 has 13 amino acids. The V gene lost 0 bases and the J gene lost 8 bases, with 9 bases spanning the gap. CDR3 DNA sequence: TGCGCCAGCAGCTTGGAGGCGGGTAAGCCCCAGCATTTT. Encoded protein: CASSLEAGKPQHF.

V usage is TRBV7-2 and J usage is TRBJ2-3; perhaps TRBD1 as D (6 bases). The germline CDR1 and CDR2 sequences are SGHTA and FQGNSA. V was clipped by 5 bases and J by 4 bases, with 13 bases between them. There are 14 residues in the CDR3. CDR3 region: CASSHRVVSDTQYF. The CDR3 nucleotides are TGTGCCAGCAGCCACAGGGTAGTTTCAGATACGCAGTATTTT.

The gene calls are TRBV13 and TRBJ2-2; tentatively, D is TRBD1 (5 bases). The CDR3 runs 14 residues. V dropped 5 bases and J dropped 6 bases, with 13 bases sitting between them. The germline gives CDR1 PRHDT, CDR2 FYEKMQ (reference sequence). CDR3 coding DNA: TGTGCCAGCAGCAGCAGCAGGGAATCCGGGGAGCTGTTTTTT. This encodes CASSSSRESGELFF.

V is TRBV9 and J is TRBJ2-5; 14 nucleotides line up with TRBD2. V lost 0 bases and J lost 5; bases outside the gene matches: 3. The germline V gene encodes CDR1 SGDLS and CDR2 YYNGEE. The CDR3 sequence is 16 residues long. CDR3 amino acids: CASSVGLAGGKETQYF. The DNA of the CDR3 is TGTGCCAGCAGCGTAGGACTAGCGGGAGGGAAGGAGACCCAGTACTTC.

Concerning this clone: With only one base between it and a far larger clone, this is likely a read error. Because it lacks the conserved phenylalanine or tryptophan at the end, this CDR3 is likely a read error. The CDR3 loop reads CASSLAAGTGRNEQYL. Written as DNA, the CDR3 is TGTGCCAGCAGCTTGGCCGCCGGGACGGGTAGGAACGAGCAGTACCTC. This sequence joins TRBV5-4 and TRBJ2-7; D could derive from TRBD1 or TRBD2 (5 bases each). This CDR3 comprises 16 residues. Germline V gene data show CDR1 as SGHNT and CDR2 as YYREEE (reference sequence). The V end was cut by 0 bases, the J end by 5 bases, with 18 bases between.